The rows below give T cell receptor beta chains drawn from one sample of a study of blood T cell repertoires in COVID-19. Generated by immunoSEQ multiplex PCR, the TCRdb table keeps only in-frame clones and is missing some. The table has about 140,000 clones, about 86% seen once. Sample: peripheral blood. These receptors all stem from a woman aged 60 to 75 with acute or convalescent COVID-19. CDR3s include the opening cysteine and the closing phenylalanine or tryptophan. The D gene is left open where the match is weak. The size of a clone is reported for some rows only, either as once, few or many, or as a class for expanded clones.

TRBD1 | 14 | TRBJ1-1 | TRBV6-5 | NA | CASTPGTGFTEAFF | TGTGCCAGCACCCCCGGGACAGGGTTCACTGAAGCTTTCTTT
TRBD1 | 15 | TRBJ1-1 | TRBV28 | NA | CASSLGGQGVFEAFF | TGTGCCAGCAGTTTAGGGGGACAGGGGGTTTTTGAAGCTTTCTTT
NA | 14 | TRBJ1-2 | TRBV11-2 | NA | CASSLDQFNYGYTF | TGTGCCAGCAGCTTAGACCAGTTTAACTATGGCTACACCTTC
TRBD2 | 17 | TRBJ2-6 | TRBV7-6 | NA | CASSLTSGGNGANVLTF | TGTGCCAGCAGCCTAACCTCGGGAGGCAATGGGGCCAACGTCCTGACTTTC
TRBD1 | 18 | TRBJ1-5 | TRBV7-2 | few | CASSLEGGGQGLNQPQHF | TGTGCCAGCAGCTTAGAGGGGGGGGGACAGGGACTCAATCAGCCCCAGCATTTT
NA | 14 | TRBJ1-2 | TRBV6-6 | NA | CASTAGSTNYGYTF | TGTGCCAGCACTGCGGGTAGCACTAACTATGGCTACACCTTC
TRBD1 | 15 | TRBJ1-4 | TRBV19 | NA | CASSTRQGLKEKLFF | TGTGCCAGTAGTACCCGACAGGGACTTAAAGAAAAACTGTTTTTT
TRBD1 | 17 | TRBJ1-6 | TRBV6-2/TRBV6-3 | once | CASSYLQLDRGSGPLHF | TGTGCCAGCAGTTACCTTCAACTCGACAGGGGGTCGGGACCCCTCCACTTT
NA | 18 | TRBJ2-6 | TRBV4-1 | NA | CASSPRRERSSGANVLTF | TGCGCCAGCAGCCCAAGGAGGGAACGGAGCTCTGGGGCCAACGTCCTGACTTTC
TRBD1 | 15 | TRBJ2-2 | TRBV5-8 | many | CASSLGGQGIGELFF | TGTGCCAGCAGCTTGGGCGGACAGGGGATCGGGGAGCTGTTTTTT
TRBD2 | 13 | TRBJ2-7 | TRBV24-1 | NA | CATSDRLAGEQYF | TGTGCCACCAGTGATCGGCTAGCGGGCGAGCAGTACTTC
NA | 15 | TRBJ1-3 | TRBV3-1/TRBV3-2 | NA | CASSRETGSGNTIYF | TGTGCCAGCAGCCGAGAGACAGGCTCTGGAAACACCATATATTTT
TRBD1 | 15 | TRBJ1-5 | TRBV19 | NA | CASLPDRLDNQPQHF | TGTGCCAGCTTACCGGACAGGCTAGACAATCAGCCCCAGCATTTT
TRBD1 | 13 | TRBJ2-3 | TRBV7-2 | once | CASSPYRGDTQYF | TGTGCCAGCAGTCCTTACAGGGGCGATACGCAGTATTTT
TRBD2 | 14 | TRBJ2-5 | TRBV5-4 | NA | CASSFAGGRETQYF | TGTGCCAGCAGCTTCGCGGGGGGGCGGGAGACCCAGTACTTC